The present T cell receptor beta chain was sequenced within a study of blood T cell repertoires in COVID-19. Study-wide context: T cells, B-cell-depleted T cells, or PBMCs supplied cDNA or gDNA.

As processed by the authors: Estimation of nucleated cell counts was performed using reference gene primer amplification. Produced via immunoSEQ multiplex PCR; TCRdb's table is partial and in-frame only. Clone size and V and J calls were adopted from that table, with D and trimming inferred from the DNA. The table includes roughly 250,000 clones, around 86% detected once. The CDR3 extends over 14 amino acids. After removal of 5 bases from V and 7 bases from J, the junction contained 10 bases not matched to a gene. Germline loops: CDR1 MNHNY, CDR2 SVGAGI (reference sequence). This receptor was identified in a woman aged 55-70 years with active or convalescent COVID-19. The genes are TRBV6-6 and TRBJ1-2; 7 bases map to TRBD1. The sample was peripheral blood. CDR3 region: CASSGGTDVSGYTF. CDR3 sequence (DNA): TGTGCCAGCAGTGGCGGGACAGACGTAAGTGGCTACACCTTC.